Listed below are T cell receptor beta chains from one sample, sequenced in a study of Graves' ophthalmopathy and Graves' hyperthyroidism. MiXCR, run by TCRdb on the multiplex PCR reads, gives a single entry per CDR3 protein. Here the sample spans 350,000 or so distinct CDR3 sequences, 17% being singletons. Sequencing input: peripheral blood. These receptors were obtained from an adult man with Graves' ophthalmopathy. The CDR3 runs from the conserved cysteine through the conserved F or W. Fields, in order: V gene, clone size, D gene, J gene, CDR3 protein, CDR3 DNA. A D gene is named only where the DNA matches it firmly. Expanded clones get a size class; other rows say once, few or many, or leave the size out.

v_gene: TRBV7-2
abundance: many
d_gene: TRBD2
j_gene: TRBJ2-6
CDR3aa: CASSFRPSGGASGANVLTF
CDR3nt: TGTGCCAGCAGCTTCCGCCCTAGCGGGGGGGCCTCTGGGGCCAACGTCCTGACTTTC

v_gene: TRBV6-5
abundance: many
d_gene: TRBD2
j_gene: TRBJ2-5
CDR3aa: CASRPGLAGKETQYF
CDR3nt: TGTGCCAGCAGACCCGGACTAGCGGGAAAAGAGACCCAGTACTTC

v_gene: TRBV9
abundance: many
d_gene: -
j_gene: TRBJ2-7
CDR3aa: CASSVVAKTHRCGEQYF
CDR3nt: TGTGCCAGCAGCGTAGTGGCCAAGACGCACCGATGTGGCGAGCAGTACTTC

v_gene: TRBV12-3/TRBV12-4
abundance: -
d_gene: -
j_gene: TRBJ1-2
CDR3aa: CASSIGGRHGYTF
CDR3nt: TGTGCCAGCAGTATAGGAGGGAGGCATGGCTACACCTTC

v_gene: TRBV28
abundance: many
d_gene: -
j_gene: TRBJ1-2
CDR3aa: CASSNIIPSSKYGYTF
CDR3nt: TGTGCCAGCAGCAATATCATACCGTCCTCAAAATATGGCTACACCTTC

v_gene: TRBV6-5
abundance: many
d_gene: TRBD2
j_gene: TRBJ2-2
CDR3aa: CASTKLGGDTGELFF
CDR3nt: TGTGCCAGCACCAAATTGGGGGGGGACACCGGGGAGCTGTTTTTT

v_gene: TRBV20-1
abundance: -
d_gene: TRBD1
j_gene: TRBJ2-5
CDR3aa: CSARAPGQGETQYF
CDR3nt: TGCAGTGCTAGAGCCCCGGGACAGGGGGAGACCCAGTACTTC

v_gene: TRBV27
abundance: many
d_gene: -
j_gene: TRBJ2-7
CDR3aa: CASHGGRFPGEQYF
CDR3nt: TGTGCCAGCCATGGTGGGCGGTTCCCAGGGGAGCAGTACTTC

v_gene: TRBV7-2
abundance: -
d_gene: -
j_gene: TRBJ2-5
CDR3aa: CASSLEYRTNDQYF
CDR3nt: TGTGCCAGCAGCTTAGAGTACAGGACAAACGACCAGTACTTC

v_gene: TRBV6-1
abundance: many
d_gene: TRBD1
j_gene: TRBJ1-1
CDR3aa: CASTTGGPNTEAFF
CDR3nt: TGTGCCAGCACTACAGGGGGGCCGAACACTGAAGCTTTCTTT